Listed below are T cell receptor beta chains from one sample, sequenced in a study of beta chain features in type 1 diabetes. The data were produced by immunoSEQ multiplex PCR, yet TCRdb's version contains in-frame clones alone and is incomplete. The top ten clones hold roughly 1.4% of a sample with approximately 140,000 clones, 6.9% of them seen once. Input material: central memory CD4+ T cells from blood. These receptors were taken from a woman in her 30s in good health. The CDR3 runs from the conserved cysteine through the conserved F or W. Fields, in order: J gene, V gene, clone size, D gene, CDR3 DNA, CDR3 protein. D genes are given only for firm matches. Size is omitted from some rows. Given values are once, few, many or a class for expanded clones.

TRBJ2-7,TRBV28,many,NA,TGTGCCAGCAGTTTGTCTGGAGTAGCTGTGCAGTACTTC,CASSLSGVAVQYF
TRBJ1-4,TRBV5-1,NA,NA,TGCGCCAGCAGCTTGAGCGGTGAAAAACTGTTTTTT,CASSLSGEKLFF
TRBJ1-4,TRBV30,NA,TRBD1,TGTGCCTGGAGCAACCAGGACAGGGGCGGGAAAAAACTGTTTTTT,CAWSNQDRGGKKLFF
TRBJ1-1,TRBV28,NA,TRBD1,TGTGCCAGCAGTATACAGGGGGCGAGCGCTGAAGCTTTCTTT,CASSIQGASAEAFF
TRBJ1-2,TRBV18,few,TRBD1,TGTGCCAGCTCACCAATACAGGGGCAGAATGGCTACACCTTC,CASSPIQGQNGYTF
TRBJ2-1,TRBV5-1,NA,NA,TGCGCCAGCAGCTTGGACGTGGAGCTCAATGAGCAGTTCTTC,CASSLDVELNEQFF
TRBJ2-7,TRBV5-4,many,NA,TGTGCCAGCAGCCTACAGAGTGCTAACTACGAGCAGTACTTC,CASSLQSANYEQYF
TRBJ2-1,TRBV19,few,NA,TGTGCCAGTAGATGGGACTCTAGCTCCTACAATGAGCAGTTCTTC,CASRWDSSSYNEQFF
TRBJ2-1,TRBV29-1,few,TRBD2,TGCAGCGTCGCCCCGGGAGGGGAGCAGTTCTTC,CSVAPGGEQFF
TRBJ1-4,TRBV5-1,few,TRBD1,TGCGCCAGCAGCCCGACACCGACAGGGGTAGAAGGTGAAAAACTGTTTTTT,CASSPTPTGVEGEKLFF
TRBJ2-5,TRBV18,NA,NA,TGTGCCAGCTCACCTTTGCGGGGACAAGAGACCCAGTACTTC,CASSPLRGQETQYF
TRBJ2-1,TRBV29-1,many,NA,TGCAGCGTCGACAGGACTAGTGGGAATGAGCAGTTCTTC,CSVDRTSGNEQFF
TRBJ2-6,TRBV5-6,NA,TRBD2,TGTGCCAGCAGCTCGGGACTAGCGGGAATTGGGGCCAACGTCCTGACTTTC,CASSSGLAGIGANVLTF
TRBJ2-5,TRBV4-2,many,TRBD2,TGTGCCAGCAGCCAAGAGACTAGCGGGACAGAGACCCAGTACTTC,CASSQETSGTETQYF
TRBJ2-2,TRBV13,NA,TRBD2,TGTGCCAGCAGGTCCGGTGGACTAGGGGTAGCCGGGGAGCTGTTTTTT,CASRSGGLGVAGELFF
TRBJ2-1,TRBV7-9,many,NA,TGTGCCAGCAGCCGGACAGAGAATGAGCAGTTCTTC,CASSRTENEQFF
TRBJ1-1,TRBV6-6,few,NA,TGTGCCAGCAGTTCACAGATTGAAGCTTTCTTT,CASSSQIEAFF
TRBJ2-1,TRBV18,NA,TRBD2,TGTGCCAGCTCACAAACCCTAGCGGAGCAATCCGGTGGGCAGTTCTTC,CASSQTLAEQSGGQFF
TRBJ2-1,TRBV7-2,few,TRBD2,TGTGCCAGCAGCTTAGCCGCGGGAGGGCCCCTGGTGTACAATGAGCAGTTCTTC,CASSLAAGGPLVYNEQFF
TRBJ1-1,TRBV2,few,TRBD1,TGTGCCAGCAGTACAGGGGTAACTGAAGCTTTCTTT,CASSTGVTEAFF
TRBJ2-3,TRBV10-3,few,TRBD2,TGTGCCATCAGTCAATCCGGGACTAACACAGATACGCAGTATTTT,CAISQSGTNTDTQYF
TRBJ2-5,TRBV7-9,many,NA,TGTGCCAGCAGCTTAGACCTAGCGCAAGAGACCCAGTACTTC,CASSLDLAQETQYF
TRBJ2-1,TRBV7-2,few,TRBD2,TGTGCCAGCAGCCCCCAGGTAGCGGGAGCAGCCTACAATGAGCAGTTCTTC,CASSPQVAGAAYNEQFF
TRBJ1-5,TRBV6-5,NA,TRBD1,TGTGCCAGCAGTCAGGGGGGCTGGAATCAGCCCCAGCATTTT,CASSQGGWNQPQHF
TRBJ2-4,TRBV9,few,TRBD1,TGTGCCAGCAGCGTAGATCCAGGGGGCGACGGCAAAAACATTCAGTACTTC,CASSVDPGGDGKNIQYF
TRBJ2-7,TRBV10-3,few,TRBD2,TGTGCCATCAGTGACTTCGAGGGAGGGAGTCAAGAGTACTTC,CAISDFEGGSQEYF
TRBJ2-7,TRBV7-2,NA,TRBD2,TGTGCCAGCAGCTTAAACGCACCGTCGACTAGCGGGAGTCCCTACGAGCAGTACTTC,CASSLNAPSTSGSPYEQYF
TRBJ2-3,TRBV11-3,few,TRBD1,TGTGCCAGCAGCTCCACGACACAGGGGGACACGCAGTATTTT,CASSSTTQGDTQYF
TRBJ2-7,TRBV7-2,many,TRBD2,TGTGCCAGCGGAGGGAGTAGCGGGAGTTACGAGCAGTACTTC,CASGGSSGSYEQYF
TRBJ2-5,TRBV15,many,TRBD1,TGTGCCACCAGCAGATTTACAGGGGGCGGAGGCGAGACCCAGTACTTC,CATSRFTGGGGETQYF
TRBJ2-3,TRBV27,many,NA,TGTGCCAGCAGTTCACAGAACACAGATACGCAGTATTTT,CASSSQNTDTQYF
TRBJ2-1,TRBV6-5,many,TRBD2,TGTGCCAGCAGTTACCGATACACTAGCGATGAGCAGTTCTTC,CASSYRYTSDEQFF
TRBJ2-2,TRBV30,NA,NA,TGTGCCTGGAGTCACACATACGCGAACACCGGGGAGCTGTTTTTT,CAWSHTYANTGELFF
TRBJ2-7,TRBV5-1,few,TRBD2,TGCGCCAGCAGGTTAGCGGGAGACGAGCAGTACTTC,CASRLAGDEQYF
TRBJ1-1,TRBV5-1,NA,TRBD1,TGCGCCAGCAGACGAACGCAGGGGGCCAACACTGAAGCTTTCTTT,CASRRTQGANTEAFF
TRBJ2-3,TRBV14,NA,TRBD2,TGTGCCAGCAGCCAGCCCCGACTAGCACAAATGCAATTTACCCTCACAGATACGCAGTATTTT,CASSQPRLAQMQFTLTDTQYF
TRBJ2-5,TRBV28,few,NA,TGTGCCAGCAGTTCCTCAGGGGTAATAGAGACCCAGTACTTC,CASSSSGVIETQYF
TRBJ2-1,TRBV4-1,NA,TRBD2,TGCGCCAGCAGCCGGATGGTACTAGCGGACCACAATGAGCAGTTCTTC,CASSRMVLADHNEQFF
TRBJ2-7,TRBV9,NA,NA,TGTGCCAGCAGCGTAGGAGTCGGAGGCTCCGTTGAGGACGAGCAGTACTTC,CASSVGVGGSVEDEQYF
TRBJ1-2,TRBV6-5,few,NA,TGTGCCAGCAGGCGGGTTAACTATGGCTACACCTTC,CASRRVNYGYTF
TRBJ1-5,TRBV5-6,many,NA,TGTGCCAGCAGCCCCCGCGGGGTGAGCAATCAGCCCCAGCATTTT,CASSPRGVSNQPQHF
TRBJ2-5,TRBV25-1,many,TRBD1,TGTGCCAGCAGTGACAACAGGGGACCTCAAGAGACCCAGTACTTC,CASSDNRGPQETQYF
TRBJ1-2,TRBV30,many,NA,TGTGCCGGGGGACTGTCCCGCTATGGCTACACCTTC,CAGGLSRYGYTF
TRBJ2-7,TRBV5-1,NA,TRBD1,TGCGCCAGCAGCTGGGACAGGGGATTCGAGCAGTACTTC,CASSWDRGFEQYF
TRBJ2-2,TRBV7-9,many,NA,TGTGCCAGCAGCTCAGGGACAATGGCCGGGGAGCTGTTTTTT,CASSSGTMAGELFF
TRBJ2-1,TRBV27,NA,TRBD1,TGTGCCAGCAGTTTATGGGACAGAAATAACAATGAGCAGTTCTTC,CASSLWDRNNNEQFF
TRBJ2-1,TRBV20-1,NA,TRBD2,TGCAGTGGACTAGCGGGAAATGAGCAGTTCTTC,CSGLAGNEQFF
TRBJ2-6,TRBV7-2,few,TRBD1,TGTGCCAGCAGCCGCACAGGGGAAGGCAACGTCCTGACTTTC,CASSRTGEGNVLTF
TRBJ1-2,TRBV28,many,NA,TGTGCCAGCAGTTTAGGGGCCACGAACTATGGCTACACCTTC,CASSLGATNYGYTF
TRBJ2-2,TRBV7-2,NA,TRBD2,TGTGCCAGCAGCACTACCTCTAGCGGGACCGGGGAGCTGTTTTTT,CASSTTSSGTGELFF
TRBJ2-1,TRBV29-1,NA,NA,TGCAGCGTTGAATGGGTACTCGGGGGTTCCTACAATGAGCAGTTCTTC,CSVEWVLGGSYNEQFF
TRBJ2-7,TRBV18,few,TRBD1,TGTGCCAGCTCAACGGGACAGGGGACCTACGAGCAGTACTTC,CASSTGQGTYEQYF
TRBJ2-7,TRBV29-1,NA,TRBD1,TGCAGCGTTGGACAGGGGGACGCCTACGAGCAGTACTTC,CSVGQGDAYEQYF